Following are 2 T cell receptor beta chains from one sample sequenced in a study of T cell responses to AZD1222 COVID-19 vaccine. The assay was immunoSEQ multiplex PCR, and TCRdb's table has in-frame clones only and misses some. Of some 130,000 clones in the sample, under 90% were seen once. The specimen comprised peripheral blood, sampled on day 0 of AZD1222 vaccination. Receptors originate from an adult in good health.

This chain uses TRBV6-2 or TRBV6-3 with TRBJ2-7, with D tentatively TRBD1 (6 bases). Deletions cut 7 bases from V and 3 bases from J, with 13 bases between. From germline, CDR1 is MNHEY and CDR2 SVGEGT. This CDR3 is 13 amino acids long. The DNA for the CDR3 is TGTGCCAGCAACCCAACAGGGTTCTACGAGCAGTACTTC. Translating it yields CASNPTGFYEQYF.

This chain joins TRBV12-5 and TRBJ1-5, with 10 nucleotides matching TRBD1. Germline CDR1 reads LGHNT; CDR2 reads FRNRAP. The junction had 9 bases not matched to a gene; V was cut back by 5 bases and J by 2 bases. The CDR3 sequence is 17 residues long. The CDR3 is CASGGTGALSGNQPQHF. As DNA, the CDR3 is TGTGCTAGTGGTGGGACAGGGGCGCTTTCTGGCAATCAGCCCCAGCATTTT.